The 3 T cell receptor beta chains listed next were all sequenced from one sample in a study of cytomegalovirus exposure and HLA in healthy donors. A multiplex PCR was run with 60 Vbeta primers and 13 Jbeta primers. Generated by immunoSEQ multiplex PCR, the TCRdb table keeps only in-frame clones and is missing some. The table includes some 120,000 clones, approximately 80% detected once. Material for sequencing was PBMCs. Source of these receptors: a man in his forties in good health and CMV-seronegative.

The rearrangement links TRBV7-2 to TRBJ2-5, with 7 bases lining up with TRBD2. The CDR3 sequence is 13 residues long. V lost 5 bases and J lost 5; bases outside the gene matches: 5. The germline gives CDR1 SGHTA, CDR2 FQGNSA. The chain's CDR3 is CASSPLRGETQYF. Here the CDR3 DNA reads TGTGCCAGCAGCCCCTTGCGGGGGGAGACCCAGTACTTC. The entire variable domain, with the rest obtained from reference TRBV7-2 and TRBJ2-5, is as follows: GAGVSQSPSNKVTEKGKDVELRCDPISGHTALYWYRQSLGQGLEFLIYFQGNSAPDKSGLPSDRFSAERTGGSVSTLTIQRTQQEDSAVYLCASSPLRGETQYFGPGTRLLVL.

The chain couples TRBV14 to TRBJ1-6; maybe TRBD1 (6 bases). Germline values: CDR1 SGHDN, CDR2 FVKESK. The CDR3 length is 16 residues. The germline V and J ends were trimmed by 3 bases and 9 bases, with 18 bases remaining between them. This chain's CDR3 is CASSQENRVGGSPLHF. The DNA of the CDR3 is TGTGCCAGCAGCCAGGAAAACAGGGTCGGTGGTTCACCCCTCCACTTT. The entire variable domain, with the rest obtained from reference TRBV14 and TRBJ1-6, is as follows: EAGVTQFPSHSVIEKGQTVTLRCDPISGHDNLYWYRRVMGKEIKFLLHFVKESKQDESGMPNNRFLAERTGGTYSTLKVQPAELEDSGVYFCASSQENRVGGSPLHFGNGTRLTVT.

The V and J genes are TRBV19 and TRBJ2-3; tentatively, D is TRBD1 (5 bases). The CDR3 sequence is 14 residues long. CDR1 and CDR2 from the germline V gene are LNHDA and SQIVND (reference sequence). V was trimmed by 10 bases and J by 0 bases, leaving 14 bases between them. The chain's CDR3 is CATLGALSTDTQYF. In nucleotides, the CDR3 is TGTGCCACCCTAGGGGCCTTGAGCACAGATACGCAGTATTTT.